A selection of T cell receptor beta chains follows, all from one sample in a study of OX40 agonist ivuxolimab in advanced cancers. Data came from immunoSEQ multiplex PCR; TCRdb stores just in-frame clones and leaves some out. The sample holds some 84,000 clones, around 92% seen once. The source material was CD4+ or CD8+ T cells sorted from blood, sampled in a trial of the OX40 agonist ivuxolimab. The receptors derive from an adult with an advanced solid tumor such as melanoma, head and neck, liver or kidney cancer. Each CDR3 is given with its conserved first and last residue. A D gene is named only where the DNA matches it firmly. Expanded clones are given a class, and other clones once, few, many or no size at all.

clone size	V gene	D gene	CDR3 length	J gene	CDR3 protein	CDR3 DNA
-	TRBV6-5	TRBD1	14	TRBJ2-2	CASIGDRAAGELFF	TGTGCCAGCATAGGGGACAGGGCCGCCGGGGAGCTGTTTTTT
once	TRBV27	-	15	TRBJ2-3	CASSSVRGGTDTQYF	TGTGCCAGCAGTTCGGTGAGGGGGGGCACAGATACGCAGTATTTT
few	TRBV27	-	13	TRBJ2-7	CASSFSGAVEQYF	TGTGCCAGCAGTTTCTCCGGGGCCGTCGAGCAGTACTTC
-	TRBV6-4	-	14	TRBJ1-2	CASSDLRGVDGYTF	TGTGCCAGCAGTGACCTCCGGGGGGTGGATGGCTACACCTTC
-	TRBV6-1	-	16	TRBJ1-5	CASSATVGGYNQPQHF	TGTGCCAGCAGTGCGACAGTCGGCGGGTACAATCAGCCCCAGCATTTT
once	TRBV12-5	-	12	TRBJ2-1	CASGLGYNEQFF	TGTGCTAGTGGTTTAGGGTACAATGAGCAGTTCTTC
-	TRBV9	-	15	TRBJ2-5	CASSVEGTTPETQYF	TGTGCCAGCAGCGTAGAAGGGACAACCCCAGAGACCCAGTACTTC
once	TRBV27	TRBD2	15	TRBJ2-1	CASSLLAGGYNEQFF	TGTGCCAGCAGTTTACTGGCGGGGGGTTACAATGAGCAGTTCTTC
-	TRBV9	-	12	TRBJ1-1	CASSSGGSEAFF	TGTGCCAGCAGCTCGGGGGGCTCTGAAGCTTTCTTT
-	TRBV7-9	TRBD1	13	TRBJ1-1	CASRRTGNTEAFF	TGTGCCAGCAGAAGGACAGGGAACACTGAAGCTTTCTTT
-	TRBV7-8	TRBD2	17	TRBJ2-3	CASSLEGSTSSPDTQYF	TGTGCCAGCAGCTTAGAAGGGTCGACTAGCAGCCCAGATACGCAGTATTTT
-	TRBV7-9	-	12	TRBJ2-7	CASSLTAYEQYF	TGTGCCAGCAGCTTGACAGCGTACGAGCAGTACTTC
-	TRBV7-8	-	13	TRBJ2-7	CATLGGYSYEQYF	TGTGCCACCCTCGGGGGCTACTCCTACGAGCAGTACTTC
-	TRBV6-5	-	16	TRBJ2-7	CASSYVRGLSNYEQYF	TGTGCCAGCAGTTACGTCCGGGGCTTGAGTAACTACGAGCAGTACTTC
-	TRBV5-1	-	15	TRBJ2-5	CASSLTGTHQETQYF	TGCGCCAGCAGCTTGACCGGGACGCACCAAGAGACCCAGTACTTC
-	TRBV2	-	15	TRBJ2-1	CASRNPRGGINEQFF	TGTGCCAGCAGAAACCCCCGGGGCGGAATCAATGAGCAGTTCTTC
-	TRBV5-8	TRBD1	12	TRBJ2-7	CAGGTGSYEQYF	TGTGCCGGGGGGACAGGGTCCTACGAGCAGTACTTC
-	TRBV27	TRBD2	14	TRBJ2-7	CASSLGTSGLEQYF	TGTGCCAGCAGTTTGGGGACTAGCGGTCTCGAGCAGTACTTC
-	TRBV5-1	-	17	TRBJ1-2	CASTLSLNRADYYGYTF	TGCGCCAGCACCCTCTCGTTGAACAGGGCCGATTACTATGGCTACACCTTC
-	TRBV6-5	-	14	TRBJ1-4	CASSKYRASEVLFF	TGTGCCAGCAGCAAATACAGGGCCAGCGAAGTACTGTTTTTT